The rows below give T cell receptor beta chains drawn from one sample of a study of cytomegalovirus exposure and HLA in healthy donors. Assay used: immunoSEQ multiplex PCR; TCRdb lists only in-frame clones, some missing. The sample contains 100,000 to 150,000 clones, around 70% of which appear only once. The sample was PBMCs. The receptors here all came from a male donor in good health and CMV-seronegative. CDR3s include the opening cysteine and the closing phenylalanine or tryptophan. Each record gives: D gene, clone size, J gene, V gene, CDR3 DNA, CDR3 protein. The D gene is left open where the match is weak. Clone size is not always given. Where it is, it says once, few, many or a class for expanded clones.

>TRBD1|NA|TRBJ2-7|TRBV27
TGTGCCAGCAGTTTATCCGGGGGACAGGGTTACGAGCAGTACTTC
CASSLSGGQGYEQYF
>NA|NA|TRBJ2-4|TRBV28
TGTGCCAGCAGTTTTAGAGGGCCCAAAAACATTCAGTACTTC
CASSFRGPKNIQYF
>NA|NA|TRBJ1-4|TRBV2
TGTGCCAGCAGCATCAAACAGGGCACTAATGAAAAACTGTTTTTT
CASSIKQGTNEKLFF
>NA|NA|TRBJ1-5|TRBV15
TGTGCCACCAGCGGGGCGGTACAGGGCCTACAGCCCCAGCATTTT
CATSGAVQGLQPQHF
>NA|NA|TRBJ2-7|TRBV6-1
TGTGCCAGCAGTGTTGACAGGATCTCCTACGAGCAGTACTTC
CASSVDRISYEQYF
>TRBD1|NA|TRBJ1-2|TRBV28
TGTGCCAGCACCAGAAGGGGACAGGGGGTCTATGGCTACACCTTC
CASTRRGQGVYGYTF
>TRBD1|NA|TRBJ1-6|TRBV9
TGTGCCAGCAGCGGAGACAGGGCAAATTCACCCCTCCACTTT
CASSGDRANSPLHF
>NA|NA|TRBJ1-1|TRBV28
TGTGCCAGCAACTTCTACAGGGCCATAGCTATTGAAGCTTTCTTT
CASNFYRAIAIEAFF
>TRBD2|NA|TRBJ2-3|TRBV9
TGTGCCAGCAGCTTCATAGCGGGGATGAGCACAGATACGCAGTATTTT
CASSFIAGMSTDTQYF
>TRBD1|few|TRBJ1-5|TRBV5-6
TGTGCCAGCAGCCCCGGACAGGGGGATCAGCCCCAGCATTTT
CASSPGQGDQPQHF
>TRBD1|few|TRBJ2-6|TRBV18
TGTGCCAGCTCACCACCGAAGGGACAGGGAGCCTCTGGGGCCAACGTCCTGACTTTC
CASSPPKGQGASGANVLTF
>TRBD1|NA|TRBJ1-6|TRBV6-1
TGTGCCAGCAGCGAGGGACAGGGGAATTCACCCCTCCACTTT
CASSEGQGNSPLHF
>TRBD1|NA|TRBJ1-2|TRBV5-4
TGTGCCAGCAGCATAGGACAGGGGGCGAACTATGGCTACACCTTC
CASSIGQGANYGYTF
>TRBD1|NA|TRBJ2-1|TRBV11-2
TGTGCCAGCAGCGAAACAGGGGCTGGTGAGCAGTTCTTC
CASSETGAGEQFF
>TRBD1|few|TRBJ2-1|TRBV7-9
TGTGCCAGCAGCCCACCACACGGGACAGAGGGAGAGGATGAGCAGTTCTTC
CASSPPHGTEGEDEQFF
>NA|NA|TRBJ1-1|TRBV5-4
TGTGCCAGCAGCTTGGTACCGGTGCAGGGGACTGAAGCTTTCTTT
CASSLVPVQGTEAFF
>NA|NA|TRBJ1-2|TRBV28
TGTGCCAGCAGGCCCCCGGGTTACAGGGCTAACTATGGCTACACCTTC
CASRPPGYRANYGYTF